The clone carrying this T cell receptor beta chain has just a few counts. Via MiXCR, TCRdb re-called the 5' RACE reads, giving one row per CDR3 protein. The sample has 470,000 or so distinct CDR3 sequences, approximately 23% seen once. CDR1 is SEHNR, CDR2 FQNEAQ, per germline (reference sequence). Trimming took 4 bases from V and 5 from J; bases not matched to a gene: 7. CDR3 size: 14 residues. These data are taken from a study of T-cell memory formation after mild COVID-19. Across the whole study: Clusters of TCRs were largely donor specific.

What was sequenced was PBMCs or a T cell subset sorted from them (not recorded which). J is TRBJ2-7 and V is TRBV7-9; TRBD1 matches 8 bases. This clonotype was sampled from an adult woman who had mild COVID-19 (a few samples of this study predate the infection). Cell type and time point are not known. The CDR3 DNA reads TGTGCCAGCAGCTCGGCGACAGGGGTCGACGAGCAGTACTTC. Its protein product is CASSSATGVDEQYF.